A single TCR beta chain is shown here with its context. V was pared by 1 base and J by 1 base, with 5 bases of the junction left unmatched. The CDR3 runs to 16 residues. CDR1 and CDR2 (germline): SGHDT, YYEEEE. These data are taken from a study of cytomegalovirus exposure and HLA in healthy donors. Researchers ran the PCR with 60 Vbeta and 13 Jbeta primers. Sequencing was performed with immunoSEQ multiplex PCR; in TCRdb, only in-frame clones are kept and a portion is missing. Among about 190,000 clones listed, about 12% were seen once. The sequenced material came from PBMCs. This sequence joins TRBV5-6 and TRBJ1-3; 7 nucleotides line up with TRBD1. The receptor was isolated from a man aged 50 or older in good health and CMV-seropositive. The CDR3 DNA reads TGTGCCAGCAGCTTGAATACAGGGGCTTCTGGAAACACCATATATTTT. It specifies CASSLNTGASGNTIYF.